The clone carrying this T cell receptor (beta chain) was counted between two and nine times. Its antigen is unidentified. Germline CDR1 reads MNHNY; CDR2 reads SVGAGI (reference sequence). This CDR3 has 13 amino acids. The V end was cut by 4 bases, the J end by 4 bases, with 10 bases between. Every isolated RNA sample was fully reverse transcribed, so sequencing captured expressed TCRB transcripts. Here immunoSEQ multiplex PCR was the method, and the copy in TCRdb shows in-frame clones only, minus some. The sample lists 300,000 or so clones, roughly 9% seen once, with 1% in the top ten. This sample is drawn from a study of beta chain features in type 1 diabetes. Study conclusions and caveats: Type 1 diabetes patients had moderately but significantly shorter TCRB CDR3s in all four CD4+ subsets.

Sequencing was carried out using central memory CD4+ T cells from blood. This rearrangement joins TRBV6-6 to TRBJ1-2; tentatively, D is TRBD1 (5 bases). The sequence derives from a man in his thirties or forties with type 1 diabetes. Here the CDR3 reads CASSSRDLYGYTF. The CDR3 DNA sequence: TGTGCCAGCAGTTCCCGGGACCTCTATGGCTACACCTTC.